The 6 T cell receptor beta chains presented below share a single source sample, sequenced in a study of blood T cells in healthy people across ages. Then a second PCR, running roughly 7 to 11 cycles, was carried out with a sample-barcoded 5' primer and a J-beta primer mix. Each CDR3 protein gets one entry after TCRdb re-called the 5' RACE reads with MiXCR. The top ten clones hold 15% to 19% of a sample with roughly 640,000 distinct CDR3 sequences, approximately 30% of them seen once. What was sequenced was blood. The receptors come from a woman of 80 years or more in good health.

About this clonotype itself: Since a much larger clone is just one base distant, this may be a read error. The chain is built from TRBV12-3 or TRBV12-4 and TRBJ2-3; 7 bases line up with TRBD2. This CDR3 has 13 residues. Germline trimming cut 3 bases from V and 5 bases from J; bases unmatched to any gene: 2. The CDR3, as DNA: TGTGCCAGCAGTTTCTCGGGGGGAGATACGCAGTATTTT. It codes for CASSFSGGDTQYF.

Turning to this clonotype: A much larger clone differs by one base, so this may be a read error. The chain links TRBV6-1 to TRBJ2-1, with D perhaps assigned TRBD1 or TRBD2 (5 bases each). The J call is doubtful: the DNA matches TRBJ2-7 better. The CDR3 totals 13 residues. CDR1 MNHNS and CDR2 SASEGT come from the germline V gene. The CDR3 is CASEGSSYNEQYF. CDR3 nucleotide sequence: TGTGCCAGCGAGGGGAGCTCCTACAATGAGCAGTACTTC.

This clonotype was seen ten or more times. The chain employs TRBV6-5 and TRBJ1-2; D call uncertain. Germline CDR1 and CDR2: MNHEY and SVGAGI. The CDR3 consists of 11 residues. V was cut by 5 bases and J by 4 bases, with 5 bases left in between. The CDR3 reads CASSGIYGYTF. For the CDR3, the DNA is TGTGCCAGCAGTGGCATCTATGGCTACACCTTC.

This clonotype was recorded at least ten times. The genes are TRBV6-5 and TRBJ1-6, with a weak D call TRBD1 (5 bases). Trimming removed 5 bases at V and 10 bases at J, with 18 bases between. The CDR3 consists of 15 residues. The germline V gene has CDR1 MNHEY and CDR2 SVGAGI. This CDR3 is CASSPSRQGSSPLHF. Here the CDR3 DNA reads TGTGCCAGCAGTCCTAGTAGGCAGGGATCCTCACCCCTCCACTTT.

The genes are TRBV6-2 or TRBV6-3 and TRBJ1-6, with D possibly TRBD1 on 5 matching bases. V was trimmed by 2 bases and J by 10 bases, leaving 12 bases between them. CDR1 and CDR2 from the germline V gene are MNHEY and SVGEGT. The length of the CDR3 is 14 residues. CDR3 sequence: CASSYAGKGSPLHF. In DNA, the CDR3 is TGTGCCAGCAGTTACGCAGGGAAAGGATCACCCCTCCACTTT.

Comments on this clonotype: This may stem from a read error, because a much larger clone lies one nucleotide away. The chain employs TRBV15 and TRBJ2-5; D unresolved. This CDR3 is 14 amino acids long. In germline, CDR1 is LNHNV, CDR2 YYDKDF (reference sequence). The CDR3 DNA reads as TGTGCCACCGGCAGAGTACGGCTGGGAGAGACCCAGTACTTC. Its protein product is CATGRVRLGETQYF.